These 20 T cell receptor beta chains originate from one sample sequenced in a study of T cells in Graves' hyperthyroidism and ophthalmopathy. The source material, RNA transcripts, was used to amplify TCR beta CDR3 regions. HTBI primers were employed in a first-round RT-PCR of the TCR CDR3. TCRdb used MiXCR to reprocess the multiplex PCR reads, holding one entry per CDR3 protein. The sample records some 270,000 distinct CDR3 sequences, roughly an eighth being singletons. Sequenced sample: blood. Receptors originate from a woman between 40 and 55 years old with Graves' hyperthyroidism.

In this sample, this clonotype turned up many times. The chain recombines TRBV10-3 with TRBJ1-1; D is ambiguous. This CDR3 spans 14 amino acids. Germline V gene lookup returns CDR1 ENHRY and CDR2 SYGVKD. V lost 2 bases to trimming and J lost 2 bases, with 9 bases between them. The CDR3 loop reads CAISEGQLNTEAFF. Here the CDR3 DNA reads TGTGCCATCAGTGAGGGGCAGCTTAACACTGAAGCTTTCTTT.

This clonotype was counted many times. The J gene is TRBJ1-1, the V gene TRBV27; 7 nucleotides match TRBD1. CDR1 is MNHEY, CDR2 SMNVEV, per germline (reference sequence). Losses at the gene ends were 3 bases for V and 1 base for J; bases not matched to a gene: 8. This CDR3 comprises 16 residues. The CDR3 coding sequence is TGTGCCAGCAGTTTGGCTCGGGGACAGAAGAACACTGAAGCTTTCTTT. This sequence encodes CASSLARGQKNTEAFF.

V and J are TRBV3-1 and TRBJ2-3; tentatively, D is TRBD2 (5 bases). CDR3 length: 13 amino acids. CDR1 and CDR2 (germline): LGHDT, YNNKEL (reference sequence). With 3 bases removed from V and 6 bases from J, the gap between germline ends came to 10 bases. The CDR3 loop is CASSHGSGDTQYF. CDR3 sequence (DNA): TGTGCCAGCAGCCATGGTTCGGGGGATACGCAGTATTTT.

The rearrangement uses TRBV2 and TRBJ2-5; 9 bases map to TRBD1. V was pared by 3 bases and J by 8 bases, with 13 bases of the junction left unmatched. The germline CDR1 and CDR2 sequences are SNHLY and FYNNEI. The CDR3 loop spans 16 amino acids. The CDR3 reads CASSELTGGGGETQYF. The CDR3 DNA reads TGTGCCAGCAGTGAGTTAACAGGGGGCGGTGGAGAAACCCAGTACTTC. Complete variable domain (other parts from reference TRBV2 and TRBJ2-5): EPEVTQTPSHQVTQMGQEVILRCVPISNHLYFYWYRQILGQKVEFLVSFYNNEISEKSEIFDDQFSVERPDGSNFTLKIRSTKLEDSAMYFCASSELTGGGGETQYFGPGTRLLVL.

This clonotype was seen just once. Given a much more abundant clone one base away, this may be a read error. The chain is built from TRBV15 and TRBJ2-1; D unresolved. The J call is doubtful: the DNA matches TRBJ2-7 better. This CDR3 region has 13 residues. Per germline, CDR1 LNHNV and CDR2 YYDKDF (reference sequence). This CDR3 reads CATSRERYNEQYF. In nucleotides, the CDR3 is TGTGCCACCAGCAGAGAAAGATACAATGAGCAGTACTTC.

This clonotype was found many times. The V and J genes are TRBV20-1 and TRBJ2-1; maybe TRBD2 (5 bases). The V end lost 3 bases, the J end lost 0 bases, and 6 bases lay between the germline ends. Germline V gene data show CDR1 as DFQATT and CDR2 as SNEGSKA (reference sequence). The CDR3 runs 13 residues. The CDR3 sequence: CSASGNSYNEQFF. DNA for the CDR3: TGCAGTGCTAGCGGGAACTCCTACAATGAGCAGTTCTTC.

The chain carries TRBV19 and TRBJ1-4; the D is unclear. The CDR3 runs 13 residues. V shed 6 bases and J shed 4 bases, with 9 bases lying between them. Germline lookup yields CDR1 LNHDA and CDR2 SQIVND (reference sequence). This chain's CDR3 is CASRGTLNEKLFF. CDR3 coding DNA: TGTGCCAGTAGGGGAACCCTTAATGAAAAACTGTTTTTT.

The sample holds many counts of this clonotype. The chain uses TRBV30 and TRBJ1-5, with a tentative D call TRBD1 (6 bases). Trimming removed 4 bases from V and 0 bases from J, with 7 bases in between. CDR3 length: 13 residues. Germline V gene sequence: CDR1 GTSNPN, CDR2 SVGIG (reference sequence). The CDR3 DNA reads TGTGCCTGGACGGACAGTAGCAATCAGCCCCAGCATTTT. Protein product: CAWTDSSNQPQHF.

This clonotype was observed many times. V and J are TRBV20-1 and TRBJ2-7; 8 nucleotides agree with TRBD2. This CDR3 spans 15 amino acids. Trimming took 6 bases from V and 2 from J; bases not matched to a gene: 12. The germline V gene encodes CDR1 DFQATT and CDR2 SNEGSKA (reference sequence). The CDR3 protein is CSATPASGSPYEQYF. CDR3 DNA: TGCAGTGCCACACCCGCCAGCGGGAGCCCCTACGAGCAGTACTTC.

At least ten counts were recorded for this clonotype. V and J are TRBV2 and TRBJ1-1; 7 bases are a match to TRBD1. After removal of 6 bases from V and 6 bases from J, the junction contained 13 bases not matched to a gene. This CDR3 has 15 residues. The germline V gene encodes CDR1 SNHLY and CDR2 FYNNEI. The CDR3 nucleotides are TGTGCCAGCAGCATCATACCTATAACAGGGGCTGAAGCTTTCTTT. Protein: CASSIIPITGAEAFF. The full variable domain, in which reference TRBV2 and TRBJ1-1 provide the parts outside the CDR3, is EPEVTQTPSHQVTQMGQEVILRCVPISNHLYFYWYRQILGQKVEFLVSFYNNEISEKSEIFDDQFSVERPDGSNFTLKIRSTKLEDSAMYFCASSIIPITGAEAFFGQGTRLTVV.

The CDR3 sequence: CASSYSTGGGGEQFF. CDR3 nucleotide sequence: TGTGCCAGCAGTTACTCGACTGGGGGGGGTGGTGAGCAGTTCTTC. The chain links TRBV6-5 to TRBJ2-1, with 7 bases matching TRBD2. V dropped 0 bases and J dropped 9; count of bases not matched to a gene: 8. Germline CDR1 reads MNHEY; CDR2 reads SVGAGI. The CDR3 is made up of 15 amino acids.

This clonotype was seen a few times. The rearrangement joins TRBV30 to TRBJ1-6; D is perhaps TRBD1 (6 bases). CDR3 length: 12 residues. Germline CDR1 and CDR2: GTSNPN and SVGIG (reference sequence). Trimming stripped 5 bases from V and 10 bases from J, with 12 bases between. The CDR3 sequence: CAWRTVWSPLHF. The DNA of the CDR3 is TGTGCCTGGCGGACAGTTTGGTCACCCCTCCACTTT.

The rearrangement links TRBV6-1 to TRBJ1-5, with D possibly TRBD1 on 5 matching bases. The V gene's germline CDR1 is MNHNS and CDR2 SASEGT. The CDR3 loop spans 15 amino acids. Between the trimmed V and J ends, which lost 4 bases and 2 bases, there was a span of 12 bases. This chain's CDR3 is CASSAGGTGNQPQHF. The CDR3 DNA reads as TGTGCCAGCAGTGCCGGGGGGACCGGCAATCAGCCCCAGCATTTT.

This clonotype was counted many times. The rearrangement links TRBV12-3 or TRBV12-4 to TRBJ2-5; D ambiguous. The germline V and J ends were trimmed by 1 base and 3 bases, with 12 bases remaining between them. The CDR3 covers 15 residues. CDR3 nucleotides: TGTGCCAGCAGTTTAGTTGGTCAGGCGAAAGAGACCCAGTACTTC. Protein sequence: CASSLVGQAKETQYF.

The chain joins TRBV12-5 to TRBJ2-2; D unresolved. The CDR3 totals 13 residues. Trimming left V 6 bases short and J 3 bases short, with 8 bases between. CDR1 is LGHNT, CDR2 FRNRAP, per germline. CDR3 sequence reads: CASGHGDTGELFF. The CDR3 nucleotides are TGTGCTAGTGGCCATGGGGACACCGGGGAGCTGTTTTTT.

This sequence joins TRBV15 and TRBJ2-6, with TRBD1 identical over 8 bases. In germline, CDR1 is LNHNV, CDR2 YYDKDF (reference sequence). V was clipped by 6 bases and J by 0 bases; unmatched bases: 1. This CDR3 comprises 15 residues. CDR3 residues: CATRTGGSGANVLTF. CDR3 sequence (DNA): TGTGCCACCAGAACAGGGGGCTCTGGGGCCAACGTCCTGACTTTC.

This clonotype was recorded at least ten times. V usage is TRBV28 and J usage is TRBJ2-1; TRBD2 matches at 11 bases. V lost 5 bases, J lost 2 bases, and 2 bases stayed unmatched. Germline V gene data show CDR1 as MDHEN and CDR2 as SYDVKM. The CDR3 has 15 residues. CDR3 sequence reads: CASSQTSGTYNEQFF. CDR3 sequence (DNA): TGTGCCAGCAGTCAGACTAGCGGGACCTACAATGAGCAGTTCTTC.

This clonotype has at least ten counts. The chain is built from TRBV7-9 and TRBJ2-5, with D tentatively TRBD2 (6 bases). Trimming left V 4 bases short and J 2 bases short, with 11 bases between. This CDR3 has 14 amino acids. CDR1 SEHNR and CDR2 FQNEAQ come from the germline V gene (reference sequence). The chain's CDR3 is CASSSTRGQETQYF. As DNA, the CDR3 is TGTGCCAGCAGCTCGACGCGGGGTCAAGAGACCCAGTACTTC.

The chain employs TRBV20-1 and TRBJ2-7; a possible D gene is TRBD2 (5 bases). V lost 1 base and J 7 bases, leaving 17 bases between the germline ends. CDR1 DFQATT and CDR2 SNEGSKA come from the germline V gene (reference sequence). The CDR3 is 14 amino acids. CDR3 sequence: CSARARLGVSEQYF. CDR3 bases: TGCAGTGCTAGAGCACGGCTGGGAGTCTCGGAGCAGTACTTC.

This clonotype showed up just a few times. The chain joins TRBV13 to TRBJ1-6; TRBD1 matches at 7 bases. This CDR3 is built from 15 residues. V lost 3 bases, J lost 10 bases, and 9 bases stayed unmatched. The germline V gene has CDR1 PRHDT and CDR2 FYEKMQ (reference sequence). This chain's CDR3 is CASSFRDSGHSPLHF. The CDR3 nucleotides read TGTGCCAGCAGCTTTCGGGACAGTGGGCACTCACCCCTCCACTTT.